This T cell receptor (beta chain) was sequenced for a study of cytomegalovirus exposure and HLA in healthy donors. Study-level results: Indistinguishable V segments, including TRBV6-2 and TRBV6-3, were excluded. Associated with cytomegalovirus, according to the listing, were approximately 160 TCR beta chains. A later analysis linked a missense DCLRE1C variant to TCR beta V- and J-gene trimming.

The PCR contained 60 Vbeta and 13 Jbeta primers. Repertoires were generated with immunoSEQ multiplex PCR, while TCRdb's copy carries only in-frame clones and drops some. Of 150,000 to 200,000 clones in the sample, over 80% were seen once. To note about this clone: Its antigen remains unidentified.

From germline, CDR1 is MGHRA and CDR2 YSYEKL. The V end was cut by 4 bases, the J end by 3 bases, with 13 bases between. The CDR3 length is 14 residues. The sequencing sample was made of PBMCs. This TCR derives from a girl under 18 in good health and CMV-seropositive. The rearrangement joins TRBV4-1 to TRBJ2-7, with D tentatively TRBD1 (5 bases). The CDR3, as DNA: TGCGCCAGCAGCCCTCGGACACCTCTCTACGAGCAGTACTTC. This sequence encodes CASSPRTPLYEQYF.